Sequencing of this T cell receptor (beta chain) was carried out in a study of blood T cells in healthy people across ages. Sample-barcoded 5' priming and a J-beta primer mix drove a second PCR of about 7 to 11 cycles. Via MiXCR, TCRdb re-called the 5' RACE reads, giving one row per CDR3 protein. This table has more than 1.4 million distinct CDR3 sequences, approximately 38% appearing once. Total RNA was extracted at no less than 6 micrograms per sample. Sequencing was done on a sample of blood. The receptor's source is a woman between 18 and 29 years old in good health.

CDR3: CSARDQGLQGYTF. CDR3 nucleotide sequence: TGCAGTGCTAGAGATCAGGGTTTACAAGGCTACACCTTC. The chain recombines TRBV20-1 with TRBJ1-2; tentative D call: TRBD1 (5 bases). Germline V lookup: CDR1 DFQATT, CDR2 SNEGSKA (reference sequence). This CDR3 region has 13 residues. V lost 0 bases and J lost 8, with 13 bases in between.